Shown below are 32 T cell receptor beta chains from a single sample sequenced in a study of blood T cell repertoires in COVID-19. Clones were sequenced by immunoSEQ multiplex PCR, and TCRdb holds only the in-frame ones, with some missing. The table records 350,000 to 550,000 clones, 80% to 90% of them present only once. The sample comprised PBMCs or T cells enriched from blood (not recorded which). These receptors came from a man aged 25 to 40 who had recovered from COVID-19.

CDR3 nucleotide sequence: TGTGCCAGTAACTCCGCTAGCCACTCCTACAATGAGCAGTTCTTC. Protein product: CASNSASHSYNEQFF. The gene calls are TRBV19 and TRBJ2-1, with a tentative D call TRBD2 (5 bases). Germline V gene lookup returns CDR1 LNHDA and CDR2 SQIVND (reference sequence). The CDR3 extends over 15 amino acids. Trimming removed 7 bases at V and 0 bases at J, with 13 bases between.

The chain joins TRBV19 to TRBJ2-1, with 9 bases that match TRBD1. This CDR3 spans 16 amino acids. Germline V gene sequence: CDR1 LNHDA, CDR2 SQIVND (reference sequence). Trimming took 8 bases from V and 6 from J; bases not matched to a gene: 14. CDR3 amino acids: CASWPGQGIAGNEQFF. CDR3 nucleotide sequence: TGTGCCAGTTGGCCGGGACAGGGAATCGCGGGCAATGAGCAGTTCTTC.

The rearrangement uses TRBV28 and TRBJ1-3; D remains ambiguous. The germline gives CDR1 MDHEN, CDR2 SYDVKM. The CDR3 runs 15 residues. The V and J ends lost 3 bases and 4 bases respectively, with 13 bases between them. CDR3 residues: CASSLGAVSGNTIYF. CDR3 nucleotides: TGTGCCAGCAGTTTGGGCGCCGTCTCCGGAAACACCATATATTTT. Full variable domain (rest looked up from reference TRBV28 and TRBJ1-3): DVKVTQSSRYLVKRTGEKVFLECVQDMDHENMFWYRQDPGLGLRLIYFSYDVKMKEKGDIPEGYSVSREKKERFSLILESASTNQTSMYLCASSLGAVSGNTIYFGEGSWLTVV.

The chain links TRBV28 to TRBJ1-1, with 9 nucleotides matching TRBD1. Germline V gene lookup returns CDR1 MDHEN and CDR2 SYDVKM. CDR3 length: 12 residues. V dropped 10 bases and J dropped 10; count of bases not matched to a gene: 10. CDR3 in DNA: TGTGCCACCGGACAGGGGCTAAAGGTAGCTTTCTTT. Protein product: CATGQGLKVAFF.

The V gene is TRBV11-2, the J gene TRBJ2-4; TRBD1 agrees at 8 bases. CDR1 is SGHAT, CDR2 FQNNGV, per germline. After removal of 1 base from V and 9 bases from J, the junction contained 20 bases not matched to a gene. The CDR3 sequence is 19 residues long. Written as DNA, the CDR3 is TGTGCCAGCAGCTTAGTACCCCCTAGAGGCAGGGGGCCAGAGGGCATTCAGTACTTC. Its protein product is CASSLVPPRGRGPEGIQYF.

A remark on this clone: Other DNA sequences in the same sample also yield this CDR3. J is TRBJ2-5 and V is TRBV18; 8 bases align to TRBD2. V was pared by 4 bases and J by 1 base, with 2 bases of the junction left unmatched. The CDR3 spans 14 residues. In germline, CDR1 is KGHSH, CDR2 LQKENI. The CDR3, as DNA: TGTGCCAGCTCACTCGGGACTAGCCAAGAGACCCAGTACTTC. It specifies CASSLGTSQETQYF.

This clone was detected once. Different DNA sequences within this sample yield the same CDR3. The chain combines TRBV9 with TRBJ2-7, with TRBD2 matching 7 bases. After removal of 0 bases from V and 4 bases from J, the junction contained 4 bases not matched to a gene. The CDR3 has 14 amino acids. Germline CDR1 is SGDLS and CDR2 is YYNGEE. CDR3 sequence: CASSVGQGGYEQYF. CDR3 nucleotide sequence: TGTGCCAGCAGCGTAGGGCAGGGAGGGTACGAGCAGTACTTC.

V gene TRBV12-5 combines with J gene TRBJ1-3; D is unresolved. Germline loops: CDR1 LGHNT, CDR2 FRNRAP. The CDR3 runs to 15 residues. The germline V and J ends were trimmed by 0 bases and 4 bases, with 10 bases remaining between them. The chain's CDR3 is CASGLVRREGNTIYF. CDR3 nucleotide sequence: TGTGCTAGTGGTTTGGTACGCCGAGAGGGAAACACCATATATTTT.

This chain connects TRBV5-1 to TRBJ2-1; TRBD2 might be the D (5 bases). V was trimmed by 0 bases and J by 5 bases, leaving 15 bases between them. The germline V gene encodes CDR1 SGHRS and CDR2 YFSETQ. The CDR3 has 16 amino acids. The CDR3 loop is CASSLASTISDNEQFF. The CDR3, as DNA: TGCGCCAGCAGCTTGGCCTCGACCATTAGCGACAATGAGCAGTTCTTC.

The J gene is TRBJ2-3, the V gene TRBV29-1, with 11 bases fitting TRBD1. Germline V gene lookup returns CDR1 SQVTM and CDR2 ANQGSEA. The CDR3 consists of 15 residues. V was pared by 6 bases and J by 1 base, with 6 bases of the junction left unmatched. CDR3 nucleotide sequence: TGCAGCGTCCAAGGACAGGGGGCCGGCACAGATACGCAGTATTTT. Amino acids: CSVQGQGAGTDTQYF.

CDR3 DNA: TGTGCCAGCAACCCACTAGCGGGAGTTTTCTATGAGCAGTTCTTC. This translates into CASNPLAGVFYEQFF. This chain links TRBV28 with TRBJ2-1; 11 bases line up with TRBD2. The V gene's germline CDR1 is MDHEN and CDR2 SYDVKM. The V and J ends lost 7 bases and 8 bases, in that order; junction bases with no gene match: 10. The length of the CDR3 is 15 residues.

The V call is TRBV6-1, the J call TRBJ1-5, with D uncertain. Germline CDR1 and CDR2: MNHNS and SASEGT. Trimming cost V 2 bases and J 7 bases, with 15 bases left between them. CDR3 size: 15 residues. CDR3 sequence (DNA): TGTGCCAGCAGTGAAACCGGGATGGAATACCAGCCCCAGCATTTT. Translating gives CASSETGMEYQPQHF.

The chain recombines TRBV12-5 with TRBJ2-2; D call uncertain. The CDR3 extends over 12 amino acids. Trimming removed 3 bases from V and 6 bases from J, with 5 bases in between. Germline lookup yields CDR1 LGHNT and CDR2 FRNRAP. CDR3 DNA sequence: TGTGCTAGTGGTTTCCCAGCCGGGGAGCTGTTTTTT. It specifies CASGFPAGELFF.

The CDR3 spells CATRGPRDFGELFF. The CDR3 bases are TGTGCCACCAGAGGTCCCAGGGATTTCGGGGAGCTGTTTTTT. The gene calls are TRBV15 and TRBJ2-2, with D perhaps matching TRBD1 (5 bases). Between the trimmed V and J ends, which lost 6 bases and 7 bases, there was a span of 15 bases. There are 14 residues in the CDR3. In germline, CDR1 is LNHNV, CDR2 YYDKDF (reference sequence).

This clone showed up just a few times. The chain's CDR3 is CASSYWASGHTGELFF. The DNA of the CDR3 is TGTGCCAGCAGTTACTGGGCTAGCGGACACACCGGGGAGCTGTTTTTT. The V gene is TRBV6-5, the J gene TRBJ2-2, with 7 nucleotides matching TRBD2. The V gene end was trimmed by 1 base and the J gene end by 3 bases; junction bases not matched to a gene: 5. This CDR3 comprises 16 residues. Germline values: CDR1 MNHEY, CDR2 SVGAGI.

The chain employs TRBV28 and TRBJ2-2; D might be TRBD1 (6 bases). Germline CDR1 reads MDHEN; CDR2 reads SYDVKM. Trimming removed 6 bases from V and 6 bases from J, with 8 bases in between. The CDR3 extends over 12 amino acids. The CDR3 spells CASSRGSGELFF. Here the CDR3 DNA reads TGTGCCAGCAGCAGGGGATCCGGGGAGCTGTTTTTT.

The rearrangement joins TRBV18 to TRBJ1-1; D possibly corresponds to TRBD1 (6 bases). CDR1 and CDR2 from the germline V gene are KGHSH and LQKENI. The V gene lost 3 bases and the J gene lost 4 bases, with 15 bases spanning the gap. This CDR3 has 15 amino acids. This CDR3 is CASSPSQGWATEAFF. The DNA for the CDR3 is TGTGCCAGCTCACCGTCACAGGGTTGGGCCACTGAAGCTTTCTTT.

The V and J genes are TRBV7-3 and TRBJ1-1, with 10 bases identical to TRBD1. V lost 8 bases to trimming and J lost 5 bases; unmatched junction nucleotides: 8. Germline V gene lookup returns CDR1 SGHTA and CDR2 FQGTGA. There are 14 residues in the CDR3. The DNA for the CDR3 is TGTGCCAGCCGATTGACAGGGGGCGGGACTGAAGCTTTCTTT. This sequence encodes CASRLTGGGTEAFF.

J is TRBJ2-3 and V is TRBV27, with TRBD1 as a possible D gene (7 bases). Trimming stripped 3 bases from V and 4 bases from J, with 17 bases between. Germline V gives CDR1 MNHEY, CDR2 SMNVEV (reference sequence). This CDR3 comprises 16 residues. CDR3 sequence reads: CASSFSRGAAADTQYF. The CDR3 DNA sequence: TGTGCCAGCAGTTTCAGCAGGGGGGCCGCGGCAGATACGCAGTATTTT.

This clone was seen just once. DNA for the CDR3: TGTGCCACCAGCAGAGATATGACAGTCACAGATACGCAGTATTTT. The encoded protein is CATSRDMTVTDTQYF. This sequence joins TRBV15 and TRBJ2-3; tentative D call: TRBD1 (5 bases). The CDR3 is 15 residues long. Trimming removed 0 bases at V and 2 bases at J, with 9 bases between. Germline-derived CDR1 and CDR2 are LNHNV and YYDKDF (reference sequence).

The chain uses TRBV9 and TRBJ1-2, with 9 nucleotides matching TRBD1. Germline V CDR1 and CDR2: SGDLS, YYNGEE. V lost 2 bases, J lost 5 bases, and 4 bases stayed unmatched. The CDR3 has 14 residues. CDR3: CASSVMTGGYGYTF. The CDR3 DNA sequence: TGTGCCAGCAGCGTGATGACAGGGGGATATGGCTACACCTTC.

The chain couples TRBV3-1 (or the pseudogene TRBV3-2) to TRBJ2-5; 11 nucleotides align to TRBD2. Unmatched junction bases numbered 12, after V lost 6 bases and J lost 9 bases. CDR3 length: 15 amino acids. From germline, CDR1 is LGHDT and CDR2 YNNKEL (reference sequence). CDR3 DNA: TGTGCCAGCAGGGAACTAGCGGGAGAACAATGGGCCCAGTACTTC. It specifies CASRELAGEQWAQYF.

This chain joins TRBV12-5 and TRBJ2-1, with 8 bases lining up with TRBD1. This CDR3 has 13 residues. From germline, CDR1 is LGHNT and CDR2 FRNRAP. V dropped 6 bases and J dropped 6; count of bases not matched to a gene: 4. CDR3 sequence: CASGLQGGNEQFF. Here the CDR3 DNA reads TGTGCTAGTGGCTTACAGGGGGGCAATGAGCAGTTCTTC.

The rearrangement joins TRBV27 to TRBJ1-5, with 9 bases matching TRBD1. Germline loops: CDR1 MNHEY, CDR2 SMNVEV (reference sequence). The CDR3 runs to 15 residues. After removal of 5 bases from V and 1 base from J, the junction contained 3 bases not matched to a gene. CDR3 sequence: CASSTGGGSNQPQHF. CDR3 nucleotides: TGTGCCAGCAGTACAGGGGGCGGAAGCAATCAGCCCCAGCATTTT.

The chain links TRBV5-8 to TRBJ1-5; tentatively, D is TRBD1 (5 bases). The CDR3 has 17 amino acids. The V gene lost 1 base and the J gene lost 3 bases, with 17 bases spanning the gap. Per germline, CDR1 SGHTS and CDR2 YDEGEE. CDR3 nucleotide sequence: TGTGCCAGCAGCTTGATCCTCAGGGTTGACTCCAATCAGCCCCAGCATTTT. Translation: CASSLILRVDSNQPQHF.

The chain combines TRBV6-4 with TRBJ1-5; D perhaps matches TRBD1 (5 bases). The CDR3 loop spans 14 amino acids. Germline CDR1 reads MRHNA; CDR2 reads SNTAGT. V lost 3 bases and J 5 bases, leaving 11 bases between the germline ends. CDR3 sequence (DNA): TGTGCCAGCAGTGAATCAGGGCGTGATCAGCCCCAGCATTTT. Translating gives CASSESGRDQPQHF.

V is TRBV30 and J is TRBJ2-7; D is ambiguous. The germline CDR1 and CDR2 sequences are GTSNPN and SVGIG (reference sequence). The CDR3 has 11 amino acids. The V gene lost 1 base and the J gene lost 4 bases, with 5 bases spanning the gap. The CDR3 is CAWSATYEQYF. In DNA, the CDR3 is TGTGCCTGGAGTGCTACGTACGAGCAGTACTTC. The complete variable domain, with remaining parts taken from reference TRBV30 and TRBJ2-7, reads SQTIHQWPATLVQPVGSPLSLECTVEGTSNPNLYWYRQAAGRGLQLLFYSVGIGQISSEVPQNLSASRPQDRQFILSSKKLLLSDSGFYLCAWSATYEQYFGPGTRLTVT.

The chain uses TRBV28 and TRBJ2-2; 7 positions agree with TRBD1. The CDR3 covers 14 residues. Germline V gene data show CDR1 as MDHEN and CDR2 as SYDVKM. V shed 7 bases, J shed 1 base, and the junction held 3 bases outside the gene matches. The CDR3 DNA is TGTGCCAGCATCCGGACAGGGAACACCGGGGAGCTGTTTTTT. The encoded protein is CASIRTGNTGELFF.

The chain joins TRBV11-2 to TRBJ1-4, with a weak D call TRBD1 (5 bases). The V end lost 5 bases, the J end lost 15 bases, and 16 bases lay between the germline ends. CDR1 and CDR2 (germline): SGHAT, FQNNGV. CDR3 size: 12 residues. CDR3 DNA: TGTGCCAGCAGCCCCAATCAGGGATCATTGTTTTTT. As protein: CASSPNQGSLFF.

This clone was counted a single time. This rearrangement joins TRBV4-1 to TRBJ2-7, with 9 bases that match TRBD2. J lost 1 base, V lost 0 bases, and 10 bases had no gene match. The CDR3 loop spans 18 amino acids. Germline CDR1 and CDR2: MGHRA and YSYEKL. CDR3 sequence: CASSQDGPRTSASYEQYF. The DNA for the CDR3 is TGCGCCAGCAGCCAAGACGGGCCGAGGACTAGCGCATCCTACGAGCAGTACTTC.

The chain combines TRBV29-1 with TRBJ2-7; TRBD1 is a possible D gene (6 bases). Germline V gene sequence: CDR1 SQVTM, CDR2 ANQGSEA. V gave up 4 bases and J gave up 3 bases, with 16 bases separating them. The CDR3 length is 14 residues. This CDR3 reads CSVGRGQPRYEQYF. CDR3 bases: TGCAGCGTTGGACGTGGACAGCCCCGCTACGAGCAGTACTTC.

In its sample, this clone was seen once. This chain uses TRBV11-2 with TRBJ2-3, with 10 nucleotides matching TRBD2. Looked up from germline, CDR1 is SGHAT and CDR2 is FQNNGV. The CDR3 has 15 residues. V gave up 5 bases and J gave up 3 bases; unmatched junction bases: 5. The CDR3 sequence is CASSPPSGRTDTQYF. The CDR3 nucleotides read TGTGCCAGCAGCCCCCCTAGCGGGAGAACAGATACGCAGTATTTT.